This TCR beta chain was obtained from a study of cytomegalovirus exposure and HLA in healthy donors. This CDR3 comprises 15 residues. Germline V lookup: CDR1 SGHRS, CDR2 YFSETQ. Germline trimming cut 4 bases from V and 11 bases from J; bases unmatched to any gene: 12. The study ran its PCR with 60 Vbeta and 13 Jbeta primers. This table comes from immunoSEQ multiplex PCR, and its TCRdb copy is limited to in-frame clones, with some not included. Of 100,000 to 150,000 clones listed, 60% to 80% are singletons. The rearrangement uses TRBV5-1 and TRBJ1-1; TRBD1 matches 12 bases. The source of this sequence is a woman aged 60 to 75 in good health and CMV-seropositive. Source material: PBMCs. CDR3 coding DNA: TGCGCCAGCAGCCCGACGGTGGGACAGGGGGCACGCGCTTTCTTT. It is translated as CASSPTVGQGARAFF.